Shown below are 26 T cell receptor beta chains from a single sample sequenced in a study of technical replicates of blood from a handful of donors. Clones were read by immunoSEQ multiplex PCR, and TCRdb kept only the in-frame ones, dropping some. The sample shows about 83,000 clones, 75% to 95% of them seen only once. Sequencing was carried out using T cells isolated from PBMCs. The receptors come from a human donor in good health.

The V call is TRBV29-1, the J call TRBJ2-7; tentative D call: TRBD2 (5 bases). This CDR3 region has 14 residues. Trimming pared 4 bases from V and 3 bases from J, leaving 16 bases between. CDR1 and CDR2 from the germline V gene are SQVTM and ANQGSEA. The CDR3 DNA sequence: TGCAGCGTTGCGCCACGGGAACGGGACTACGAGCAGTACTTC. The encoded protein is CSVAPRERDYEQYF.

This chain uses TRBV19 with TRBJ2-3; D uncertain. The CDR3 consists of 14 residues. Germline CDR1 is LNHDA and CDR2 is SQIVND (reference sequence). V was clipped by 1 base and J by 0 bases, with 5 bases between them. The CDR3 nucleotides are TGTGCCAGTAGTATAGTATTCAGCACAGATACGCAGTATTTT. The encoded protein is CASSIVFSTDTQYF.

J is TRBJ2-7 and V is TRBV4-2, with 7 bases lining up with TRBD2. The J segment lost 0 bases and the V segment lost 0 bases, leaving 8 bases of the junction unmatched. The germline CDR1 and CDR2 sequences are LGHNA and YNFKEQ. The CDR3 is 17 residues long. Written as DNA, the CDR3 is TGTGCCAGCAGCCAAGAAGGGGAGGGCGGAAACTCCTACGAGCAGTACTTC. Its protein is CASSQEGEGGNSYEQYF.

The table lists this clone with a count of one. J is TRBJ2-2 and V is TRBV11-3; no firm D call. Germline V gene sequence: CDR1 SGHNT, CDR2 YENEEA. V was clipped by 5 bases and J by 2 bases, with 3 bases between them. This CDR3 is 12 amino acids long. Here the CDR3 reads CASSLNTGELFF. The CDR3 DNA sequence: TGTGCCAGCAGCCTAAACACCGGGGAGCTGTTTTTT.

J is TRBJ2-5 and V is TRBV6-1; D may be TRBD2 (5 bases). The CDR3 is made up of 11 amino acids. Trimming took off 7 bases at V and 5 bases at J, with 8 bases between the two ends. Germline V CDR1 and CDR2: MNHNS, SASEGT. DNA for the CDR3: TGTGCCAGCACGGGAATGGAGACCCAGTACTTC. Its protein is CASTGMETQYF.

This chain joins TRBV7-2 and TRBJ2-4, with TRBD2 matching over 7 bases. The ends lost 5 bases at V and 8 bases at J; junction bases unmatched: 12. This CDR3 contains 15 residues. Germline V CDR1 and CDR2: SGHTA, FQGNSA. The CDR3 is CASSERTGGWDIQYF. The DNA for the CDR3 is TGTGCCAGCAGCGAGCGGACCGGGGGGTGGGACATTCAGTACTTC.

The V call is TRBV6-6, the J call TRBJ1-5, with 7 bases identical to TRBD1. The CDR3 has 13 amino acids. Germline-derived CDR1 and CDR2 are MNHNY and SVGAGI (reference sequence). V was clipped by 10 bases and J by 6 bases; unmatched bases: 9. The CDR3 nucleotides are TGTGCCATTTCCAACAGGGGAGGTCAGCCCCAGCATTTT. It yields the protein CAISNRGGQPQHF.

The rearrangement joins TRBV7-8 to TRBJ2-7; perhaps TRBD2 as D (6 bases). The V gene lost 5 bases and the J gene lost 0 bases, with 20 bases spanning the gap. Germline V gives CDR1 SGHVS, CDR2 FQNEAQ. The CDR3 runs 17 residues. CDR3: CASSGDLGHISSYEQYF. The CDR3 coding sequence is TGTGCCAGCAGCGGGGACTTAGGGCATATAAGCTCCTACGAGCAGTACTTC. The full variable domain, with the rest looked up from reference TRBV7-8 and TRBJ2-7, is GAGVSQSPRYKVAKRGQDVALRCDPISGHVSLFWYQQALGQGPEFLTYFQNEAQLDKSGLPSDRFFAERPEGSVSTLKIQRTQQEDSAVYLCASSGDLGHISSYEQYFGPGTRLTVT.

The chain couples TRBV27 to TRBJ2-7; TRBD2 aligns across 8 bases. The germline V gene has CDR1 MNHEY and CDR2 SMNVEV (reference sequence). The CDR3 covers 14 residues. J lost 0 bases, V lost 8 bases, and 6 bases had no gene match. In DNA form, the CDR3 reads TGTGCCAGCGGTAAAAGCGGGAGCTCCTACGAGCAGTACTTC. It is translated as CASGKSGSSYEQYF.

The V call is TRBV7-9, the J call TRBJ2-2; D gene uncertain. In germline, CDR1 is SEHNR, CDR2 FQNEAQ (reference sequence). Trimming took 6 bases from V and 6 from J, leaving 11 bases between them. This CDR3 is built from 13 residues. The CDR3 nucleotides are TGTGCCAGCAGATTAAACGAGCCCGGGGAGCTGTTTTTT. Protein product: CASRLNEPGELFF.

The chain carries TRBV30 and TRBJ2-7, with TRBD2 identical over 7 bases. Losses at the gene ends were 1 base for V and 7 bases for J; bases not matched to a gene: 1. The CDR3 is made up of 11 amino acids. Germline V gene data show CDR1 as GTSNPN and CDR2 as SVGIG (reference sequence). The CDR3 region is CAWSGGGEQYF. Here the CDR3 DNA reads TGTGCCTGGAGTGGGGGGGGTGAGCAGTACTTC.

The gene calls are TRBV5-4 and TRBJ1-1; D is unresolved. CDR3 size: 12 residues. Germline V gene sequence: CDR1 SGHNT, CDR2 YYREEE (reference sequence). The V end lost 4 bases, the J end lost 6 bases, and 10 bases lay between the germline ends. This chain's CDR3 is CASSLRESEAFF. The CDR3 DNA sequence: TGTGCCAGCAGCCTGCGGGAATCTGAAGCTTTCTTT.

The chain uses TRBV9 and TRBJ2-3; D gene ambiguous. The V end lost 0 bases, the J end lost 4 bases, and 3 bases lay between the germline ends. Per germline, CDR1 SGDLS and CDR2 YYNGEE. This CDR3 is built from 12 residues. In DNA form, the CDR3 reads TGTGCCAGCAGCGTAGCTGCAGATACGCAGTATTTT. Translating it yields CASSVAADTQYF.

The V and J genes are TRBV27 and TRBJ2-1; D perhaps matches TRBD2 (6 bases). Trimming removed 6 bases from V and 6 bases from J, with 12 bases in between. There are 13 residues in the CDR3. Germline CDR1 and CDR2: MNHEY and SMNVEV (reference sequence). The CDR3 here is CASSLGGSNEQFF. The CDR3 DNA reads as TGTGCCAGCAGCTTAGGAGGGTCCAATGAGCAGTTCTTC.

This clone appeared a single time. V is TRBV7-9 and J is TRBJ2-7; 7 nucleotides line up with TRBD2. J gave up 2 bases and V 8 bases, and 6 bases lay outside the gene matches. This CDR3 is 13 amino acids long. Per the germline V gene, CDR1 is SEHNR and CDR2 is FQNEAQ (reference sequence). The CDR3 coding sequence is TGTGCCAGCGACGACGGGAGGACCTACGAGCAGTACTTC. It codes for CASDDGRTYEQYF.

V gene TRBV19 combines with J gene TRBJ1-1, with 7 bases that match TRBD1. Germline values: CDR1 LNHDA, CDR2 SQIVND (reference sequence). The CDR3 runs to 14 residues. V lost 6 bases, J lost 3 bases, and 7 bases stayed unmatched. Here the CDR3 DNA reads TGTGCCAGTAGAAGAGACAGGGTGGACACTGAAGCTTTCTTT. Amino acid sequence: CASRRDRVDTEAFF.

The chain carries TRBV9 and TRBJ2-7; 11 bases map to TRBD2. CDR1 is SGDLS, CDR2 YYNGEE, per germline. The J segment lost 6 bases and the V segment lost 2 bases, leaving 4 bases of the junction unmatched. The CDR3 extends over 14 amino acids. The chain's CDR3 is CASSVSSGRVEQYF. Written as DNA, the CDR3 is TGTGCCAGCAGCGTGAGTAGCGGGAGGGTCGAGCAGTACTTC.

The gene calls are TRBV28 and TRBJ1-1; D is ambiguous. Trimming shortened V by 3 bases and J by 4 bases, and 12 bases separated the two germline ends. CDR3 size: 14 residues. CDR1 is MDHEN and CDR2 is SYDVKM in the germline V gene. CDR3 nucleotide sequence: TGTGCCAGCAGTTTTTTCGGAGGGTTCACTGAAGCTTTCTTT. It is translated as CASSFFGGFTEAFF. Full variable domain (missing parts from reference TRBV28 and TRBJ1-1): DVKVTQSSRYLVKRTGEKVFLECVQDMDHENMFWYRQDPGLGLRLIYFSYDVKMKEKGDIPEGYSVSREKKERFSLILESASTNQTSMYLCASSFFGGFTEAFFGQGTRLTVV.

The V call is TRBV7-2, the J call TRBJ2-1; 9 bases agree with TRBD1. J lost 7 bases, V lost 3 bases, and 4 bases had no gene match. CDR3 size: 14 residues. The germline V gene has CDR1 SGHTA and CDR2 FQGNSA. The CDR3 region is CASSFHRGRNEQFF. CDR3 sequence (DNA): TGTGCCAGCAGCTTCCACAGGGGGCGAAATGAGCAGTTCTTC.

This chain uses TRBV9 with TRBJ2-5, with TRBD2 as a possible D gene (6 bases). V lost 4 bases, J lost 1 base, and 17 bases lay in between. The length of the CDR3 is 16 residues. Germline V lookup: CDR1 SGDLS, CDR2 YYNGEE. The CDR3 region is CASSPMEGWPQETQYF. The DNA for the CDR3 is TGTGCCAGCAGCCCGATGGAGGGATGGCCCCAAGAGACCCAGTACTTC.

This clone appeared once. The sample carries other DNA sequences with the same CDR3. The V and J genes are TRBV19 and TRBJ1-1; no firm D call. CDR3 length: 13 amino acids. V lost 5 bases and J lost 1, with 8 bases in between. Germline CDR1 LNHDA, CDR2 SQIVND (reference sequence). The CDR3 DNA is TGTGCCAGTAGTGTCACAGCGAACACTGAAGCTTTCTTT. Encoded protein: CASSVTANTEAFF.

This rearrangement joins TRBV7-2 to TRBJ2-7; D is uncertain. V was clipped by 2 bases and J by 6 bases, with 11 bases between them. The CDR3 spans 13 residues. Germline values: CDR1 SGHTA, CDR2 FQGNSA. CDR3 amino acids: CASSLPNWSEQYF. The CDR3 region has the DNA TGTGCCAGCAGCTTACCGAATTGGAGCGAGCAGTACTTC.

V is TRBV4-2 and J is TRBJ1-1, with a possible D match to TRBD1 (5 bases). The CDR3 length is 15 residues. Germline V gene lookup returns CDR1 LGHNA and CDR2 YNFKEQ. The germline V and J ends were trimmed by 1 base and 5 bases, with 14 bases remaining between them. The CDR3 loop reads CASSQGEFGGTEAFF. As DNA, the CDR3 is TGTGCCAGCAGCCAAGGGGAGTTCGGGGGGACTGAAGCTTTCTTT.

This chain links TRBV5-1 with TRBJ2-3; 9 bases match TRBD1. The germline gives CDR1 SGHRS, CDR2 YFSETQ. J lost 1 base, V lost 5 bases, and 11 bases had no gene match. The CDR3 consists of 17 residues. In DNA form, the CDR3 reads TGCGCCAGCAGTCCCCTCGGGACAGGGATTGGCACAGATACGCAGTATTTT. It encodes CASSPLGTGIGTDTQYF.

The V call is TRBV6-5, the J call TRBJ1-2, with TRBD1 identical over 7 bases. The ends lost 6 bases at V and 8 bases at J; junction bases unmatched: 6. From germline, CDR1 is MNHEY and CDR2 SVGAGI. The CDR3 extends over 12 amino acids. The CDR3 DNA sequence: TGTGCCAGCAGACGGACAGGCGGCGGCTACACCTTC. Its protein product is CASRRTGGGYTF.

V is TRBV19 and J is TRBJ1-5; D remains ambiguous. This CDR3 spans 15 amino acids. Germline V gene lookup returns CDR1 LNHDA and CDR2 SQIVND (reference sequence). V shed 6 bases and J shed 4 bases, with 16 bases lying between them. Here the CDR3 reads CASSALVGRNQPQHF. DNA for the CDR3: TGTGCCAGTAGCGCCCTGGTCGGGAGAAATCAGCCCCAGCATTTT. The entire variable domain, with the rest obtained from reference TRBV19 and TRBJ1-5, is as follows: DGGITQSPKYLFRKEGQNVTLSCEQNLNHDAMYWYRQDPGQGLRLIYYSQIVNDFQKGDIAEGYSVSREKKESFPLTVTSAQKNPTAFYLCASSALVGRNQPQHFGDGTRLSIL.